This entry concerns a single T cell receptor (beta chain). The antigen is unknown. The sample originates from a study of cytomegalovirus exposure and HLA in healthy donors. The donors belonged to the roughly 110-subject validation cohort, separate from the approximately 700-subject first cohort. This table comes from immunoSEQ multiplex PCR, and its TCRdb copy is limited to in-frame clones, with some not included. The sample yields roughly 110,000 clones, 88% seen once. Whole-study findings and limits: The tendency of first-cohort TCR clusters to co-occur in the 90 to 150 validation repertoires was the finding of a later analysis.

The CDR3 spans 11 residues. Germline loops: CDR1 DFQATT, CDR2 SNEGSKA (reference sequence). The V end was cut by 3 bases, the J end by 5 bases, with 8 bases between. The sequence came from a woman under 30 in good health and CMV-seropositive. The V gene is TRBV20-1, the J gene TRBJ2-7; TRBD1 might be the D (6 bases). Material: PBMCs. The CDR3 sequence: CSASNRDEQYV. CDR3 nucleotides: TGCAGTGCTAGTAACAGGGACGAGCAGTACGTC.